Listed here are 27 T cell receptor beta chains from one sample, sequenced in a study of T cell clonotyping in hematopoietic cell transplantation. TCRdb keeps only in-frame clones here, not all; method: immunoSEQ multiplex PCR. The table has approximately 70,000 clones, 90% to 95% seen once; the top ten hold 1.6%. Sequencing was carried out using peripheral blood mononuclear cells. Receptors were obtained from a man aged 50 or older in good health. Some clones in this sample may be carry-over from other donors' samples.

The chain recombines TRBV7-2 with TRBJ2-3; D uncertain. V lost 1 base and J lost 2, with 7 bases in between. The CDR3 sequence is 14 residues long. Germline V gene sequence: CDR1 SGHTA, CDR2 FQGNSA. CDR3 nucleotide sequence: TGTGCCAGCAGCTTAGGGGCTCACACAGATACGCAGTATTTT. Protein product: CASSLGAHTDTQYF. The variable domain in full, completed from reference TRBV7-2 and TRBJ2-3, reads GAGVSQSPSNKVTEKGKDVELRCDPISGHTALYWYRQSLGQGLEFLIYFQGNSAPDKSGLPSDRFSAERTGGSVSTLTIQRTQQEDSAVYLCASSLGAHTDTQYFGPGTRLTVL.

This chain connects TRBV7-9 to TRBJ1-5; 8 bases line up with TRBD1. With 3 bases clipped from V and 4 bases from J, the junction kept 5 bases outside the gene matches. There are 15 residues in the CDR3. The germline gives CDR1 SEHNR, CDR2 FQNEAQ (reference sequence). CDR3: CASSLGTGGNQPQHF. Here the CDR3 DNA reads TGTGCCAGCAGCTTGGGGACAGGTGGGAATCAGCCCCAGCATTTT.

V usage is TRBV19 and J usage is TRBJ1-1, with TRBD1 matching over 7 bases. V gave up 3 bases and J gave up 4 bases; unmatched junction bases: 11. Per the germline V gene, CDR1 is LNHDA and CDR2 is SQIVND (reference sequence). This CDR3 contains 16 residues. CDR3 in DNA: TGTGCCAGTAGTATTGGGGTAGGGGGCAAGGGCACTGAAGCTTTCTTT. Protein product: CASSIGVGGKGTEAFF.

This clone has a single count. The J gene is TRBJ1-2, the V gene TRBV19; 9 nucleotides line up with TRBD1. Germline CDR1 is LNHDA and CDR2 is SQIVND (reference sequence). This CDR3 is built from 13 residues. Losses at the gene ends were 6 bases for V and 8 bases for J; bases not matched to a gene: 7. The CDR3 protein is CASSPTGGKGYTF. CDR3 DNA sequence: TGTGCCAGTAGCCCGACAGGGGGTAAAGGCTACACCTTC.

CDR3 in amino acids: CASSGDRGPGELFF. DNA for the CDR3: TGTGCCAGCAGTGGGGACAGGGGACCCGGGGAGCTGTTTTTT. This sequence joins TRBV2 and TRBJ2-2; 10 bases are shared with TRBD1. Trimming took 4 bases from V and 6 from J; bases not matched to a gene: 2. Per germline, CDR1 SNHLY and CDR2 FYNNEI. The length of the CDR3 is 14 residues.

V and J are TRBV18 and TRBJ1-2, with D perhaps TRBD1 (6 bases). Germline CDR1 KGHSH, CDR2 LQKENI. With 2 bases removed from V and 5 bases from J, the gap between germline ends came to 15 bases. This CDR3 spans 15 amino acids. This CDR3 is CASSPTDQGLYGYTF. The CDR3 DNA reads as TGTGCCAGCTCACCAACAGATCAGGGGCTTTATGGCTACACCTTC.

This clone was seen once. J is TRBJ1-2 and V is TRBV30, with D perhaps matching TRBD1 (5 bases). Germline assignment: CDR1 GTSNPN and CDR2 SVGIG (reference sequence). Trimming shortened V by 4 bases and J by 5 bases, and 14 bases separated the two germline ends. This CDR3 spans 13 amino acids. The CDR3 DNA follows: TGTGCCTGGACCAAGGACAATGGATATGGCTACACCTTC. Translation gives CAWTKDNGYGYTF.

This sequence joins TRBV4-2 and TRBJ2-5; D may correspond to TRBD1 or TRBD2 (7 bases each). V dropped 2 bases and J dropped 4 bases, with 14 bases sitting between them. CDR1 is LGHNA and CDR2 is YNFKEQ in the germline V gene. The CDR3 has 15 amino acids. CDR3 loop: CASSQNREGAETQYF. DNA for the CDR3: TGTGCCAGCAGCCAAAATAGGGAGGGGGCAGAGACCCAGTACTTC.

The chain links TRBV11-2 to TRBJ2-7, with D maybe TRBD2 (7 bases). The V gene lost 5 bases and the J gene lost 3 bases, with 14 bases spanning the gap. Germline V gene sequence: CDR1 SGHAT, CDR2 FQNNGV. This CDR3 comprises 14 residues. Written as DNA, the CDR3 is TGTGCCAGCAGCCAGAGGGGGGGTAACTACGAGCAGTACTTC. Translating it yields CASSQRGGNYEQYF.

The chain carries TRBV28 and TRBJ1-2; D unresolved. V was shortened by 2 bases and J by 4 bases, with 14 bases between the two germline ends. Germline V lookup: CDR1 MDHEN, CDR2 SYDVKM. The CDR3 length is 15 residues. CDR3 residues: CASSLNGPRGYGYTF. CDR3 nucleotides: TGTGCCAGCAGTTTAAATGGGCCCCGAGGCTATGGCTACACCTTC.

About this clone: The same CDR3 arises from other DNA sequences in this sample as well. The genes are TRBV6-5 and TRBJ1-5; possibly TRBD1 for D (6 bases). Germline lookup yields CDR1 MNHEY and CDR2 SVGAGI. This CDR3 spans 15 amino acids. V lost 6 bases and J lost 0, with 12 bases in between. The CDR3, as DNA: TGTGCCAGCAGCCGGACAGCCTATAGCAATCAGCCCCAGCATTTT. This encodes CASSRTAYSNQPQHF.

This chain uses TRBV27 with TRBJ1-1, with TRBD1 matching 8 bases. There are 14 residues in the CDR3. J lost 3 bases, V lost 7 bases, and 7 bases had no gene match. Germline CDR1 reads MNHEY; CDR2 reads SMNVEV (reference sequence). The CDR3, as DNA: TGTGCCAGCACCGCAGGGGGCTGGGACACTGAAGCTTTCTTT. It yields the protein CASTAGGWDTEAFF.

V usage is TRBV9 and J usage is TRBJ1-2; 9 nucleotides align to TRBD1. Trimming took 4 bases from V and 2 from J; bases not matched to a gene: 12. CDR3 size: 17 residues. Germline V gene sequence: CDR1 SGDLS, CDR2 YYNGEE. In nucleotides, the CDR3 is TGTGCCAGCAGCCCCCGCAGCGGGACAGGGCCGAACTATGGCTACACCTTC. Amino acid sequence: CASSPRSGTGPNYGYTF.

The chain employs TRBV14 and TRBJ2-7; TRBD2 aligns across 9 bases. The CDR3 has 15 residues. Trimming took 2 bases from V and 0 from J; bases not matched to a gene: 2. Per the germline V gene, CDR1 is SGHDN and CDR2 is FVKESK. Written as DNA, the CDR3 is TGTGCCAGCAGCCAACTAGCGGGGCTCTCCTACGAGCAGTACTTC. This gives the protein CASSQLAGLSYEQYF. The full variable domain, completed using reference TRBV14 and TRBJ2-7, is EAGVTQFPSHSVIEKGQTVTLRCDPISGHDNLYWYRRVMGKEIKFLLHFVKESKQDESGMPNNRFLAERTGGTYSTLKVQPAELEDSGVYFCASSQLAGLSYEQYFGPGTRLTVT.

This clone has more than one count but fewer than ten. The CDR3 nucleotides read TGTGCCAGCAGCGTAGAGGCAGGTTCACCCCTCCACTTT. It is translated as CASSVEAGSPLHF. The V gene is TRBV9, the J gene TRBJ1-6; unclear D gene. The V gene's germline CDR1 is SGDLS and CDR2 YYNGEE. With 0 bases removed from V and 9 bases from J, the gap between germline ends came to 7 bases. The CDR3 has 13 residues.

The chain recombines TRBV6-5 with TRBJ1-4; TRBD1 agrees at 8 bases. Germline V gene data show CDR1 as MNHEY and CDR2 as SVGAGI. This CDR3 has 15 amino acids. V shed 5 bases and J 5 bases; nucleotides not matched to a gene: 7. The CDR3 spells CASSQTGDRNEKLFF. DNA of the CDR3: TGTGCCAGCAGTCAGACAGGGGATAGAAATGAAAAACTGTTTTTT.

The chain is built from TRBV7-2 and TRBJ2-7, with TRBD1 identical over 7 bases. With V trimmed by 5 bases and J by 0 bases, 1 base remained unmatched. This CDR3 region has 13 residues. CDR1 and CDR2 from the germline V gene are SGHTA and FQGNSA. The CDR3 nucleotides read TGTGCCAGCAGCCGACAGGGCTCCTACGAGCAGTACTTC. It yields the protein CASSRQGSYEQYF.

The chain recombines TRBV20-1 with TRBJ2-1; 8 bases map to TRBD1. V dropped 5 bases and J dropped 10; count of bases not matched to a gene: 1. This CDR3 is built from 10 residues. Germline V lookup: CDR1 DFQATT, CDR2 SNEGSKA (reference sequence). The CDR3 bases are TGCAGTGCTCCAGGGGGCGAGCAGTTCTTC. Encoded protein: CSAPGGEQFF.

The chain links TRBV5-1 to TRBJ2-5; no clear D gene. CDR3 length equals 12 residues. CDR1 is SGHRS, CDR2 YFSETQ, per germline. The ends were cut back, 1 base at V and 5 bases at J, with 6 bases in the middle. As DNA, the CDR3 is TGCGCCAGCAGCTTGATGTGGGAGACCCAGTACTTC. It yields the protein CASSLMWETQYF.

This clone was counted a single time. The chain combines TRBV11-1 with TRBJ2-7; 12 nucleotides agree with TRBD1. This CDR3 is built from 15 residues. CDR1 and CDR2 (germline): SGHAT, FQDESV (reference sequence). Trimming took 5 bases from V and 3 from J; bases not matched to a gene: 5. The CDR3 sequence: CASSKGQGAIYEQYF. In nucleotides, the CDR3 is TGTGCCAGCAGCAAGGGACAGGGGGCGATCTACGAGCAGTACTTC.

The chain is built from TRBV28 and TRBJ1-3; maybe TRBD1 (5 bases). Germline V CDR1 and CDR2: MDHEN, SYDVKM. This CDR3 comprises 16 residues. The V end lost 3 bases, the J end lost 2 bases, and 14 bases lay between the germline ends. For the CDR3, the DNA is TGTGCCAGCAGTTTTACGACAGTTTATACTGGAAACACCATATATTTT. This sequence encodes CASSFTTVYTGNTIYF.

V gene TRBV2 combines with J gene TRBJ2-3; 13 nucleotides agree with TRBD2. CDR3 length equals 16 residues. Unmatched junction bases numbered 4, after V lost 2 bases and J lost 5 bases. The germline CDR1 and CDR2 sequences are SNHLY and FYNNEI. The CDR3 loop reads CASSERGLAGLDTQYF. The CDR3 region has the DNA TGTGCCAGCAGTGAAAGGGGACTAGCGGGGCTAGATACGCAGTATTTT. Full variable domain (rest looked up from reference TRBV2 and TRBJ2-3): EPEVTQTPSHQVTQMGQEVILRCVPISNHLYFYWYRQILGQKVEFLVSFYNNEISEKSEIFDDQFSVERPDGSNFTLKIRSTKLEDSAMYFCASSERGLAGLDTQYFGPGTRLTVL.

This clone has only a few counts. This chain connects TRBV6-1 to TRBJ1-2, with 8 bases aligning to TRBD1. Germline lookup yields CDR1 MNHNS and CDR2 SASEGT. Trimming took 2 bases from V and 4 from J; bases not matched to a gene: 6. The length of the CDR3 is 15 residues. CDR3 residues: CASSEPPGGIYGYTF. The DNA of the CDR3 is TGTGCCAGCAGTGAACCCCCAGGGGGCATCTATGGCTACACCTTC.

CDR3 sequence reads: CASSVQGYGYTF. As DNA, the CDR3 is TGTGCCAGCAGTGTGCAGGGCTATGGCTACACCTTC. The chain has TRBV6-1 and TRBJ1-2; D is possibly TRBD1 (5 bases). The CDR3 totals 12 residues. The V and J ends lost 4 bases and 4 bases respectively, with 7 bases between them. Germline CDR1 reads MNHNS; CDR2 reads SASEGT.

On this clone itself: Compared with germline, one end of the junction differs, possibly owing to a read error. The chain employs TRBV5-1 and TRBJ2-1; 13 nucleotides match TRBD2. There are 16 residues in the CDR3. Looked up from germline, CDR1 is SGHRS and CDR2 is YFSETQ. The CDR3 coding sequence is TGCGCCAGCAGCTTGGGGGGGACTAGCGGGACAAATGGGCAGTTCTTC. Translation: CASSLGGTSGTNGQFF. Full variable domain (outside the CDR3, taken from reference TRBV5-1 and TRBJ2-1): KAGVTQTPRYLIKTRGQQVTLSCSPISGHRSVSWYQQTPGQGLQFLFEYFSETQRNKGNFPGRFSGRQFSNSRSEMNVSTLELGDSALYLCASSLGGTSGTNGQFFGPGTRLTVL.

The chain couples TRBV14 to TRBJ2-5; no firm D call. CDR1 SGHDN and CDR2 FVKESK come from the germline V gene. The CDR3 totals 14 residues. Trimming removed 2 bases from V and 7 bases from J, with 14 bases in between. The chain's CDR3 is CASSQSPQKGTQYF. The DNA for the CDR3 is TGTGCCAGCAGCCAAAGTCCCCAGAAGGGGACCCAGTACTTC.

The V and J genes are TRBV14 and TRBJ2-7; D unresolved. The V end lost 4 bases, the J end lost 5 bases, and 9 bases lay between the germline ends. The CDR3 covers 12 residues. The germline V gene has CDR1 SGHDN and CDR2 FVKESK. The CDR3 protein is CASSPFDNEQYF. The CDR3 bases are TGTGCCAGCAGCCCCTTTGACAACGAGCAGTACTTC. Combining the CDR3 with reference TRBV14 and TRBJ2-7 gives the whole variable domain EAGVTQFPSHSVIEKGQTVTLRCDPISGHDNLYWYRRVMGKEIKFLLHFVKESKQDESGMPNNRFLAERTGGTYSTLKVQPAELEDSGVYFCASSPFDNEQYFGPGTRLTVT.